The 9 T cell receptor beta chains reported below all come from one sample, sequenced in a study of vaccination and CD4 T cells after COVID-19. As for treatment: roughly 11-day PBMC culture with coronavirus spike peptide pools or control peptides (ViraFEST assay). No cognate antigen is known for these TCRs. Sequence data for DNA of cultured CD4+ T cells were generated by the Oncomine TCR Beta short-read assay. Via MiXCR, TCRdb re-called the PCR reads, giving one row per CDR3 protein. Seen here are some 15,000 distinct CDR3 sequences, 30% to 45% observed once, and the top ten hold over 10%. Sequencing was performed on CD4+ T cells from blood, cultured in vitro. Source of these receptors: a human donor who had recovered from COVID-19.

This chain connects TRBV7-9 to TRBJ2-1; D might be TRBD2 (5 bases). This CDR3 is built from 16 residues. V lost 4 bases, J lost 0 bases, and 13 bases lay in between. Germline assignment: CDR1 SEHNR and CDR2 FQNEAQ (reference sequence). As DNA, the CDR3 is TGTGCCAGCAGCTCTCGATGGAGGAGCTCCTACAATGAGCAGTTCTTC. Translating it yields CASSSRWRSSYNEQFF.

The chain combines TRBV14 with TRBJ2-1; weak D call: TRBD2 (6 bases). The CDR3 is 15 residues long. The germline V gene has CDR1 SGHDN and CDR2 FVKESK. Trimming took 5 bases from V and 2 from J, leaving 13 bases between them. Written as DNA, the CDR3 is TGTGCCAGCAGCACGACTAGACTCCCCTACAATGAGCAGTTCTTC. Translated, it gives CASSTTRLPYNEQFF.

V is TRBV9 and J is TRBJ2-1; TRBD2 agrees at 11 bases. In germline, CDR1 is SGDLS, CDR2 YYNGEE. The junction had 6 bases not matched to a gene; V was cut back by 3 bases and J by 4 bases. This CDR3 region has 16 residues. Written as DNA, the CDR3 is TGTGCCAGCAGCGCCGTACTAGCGGGAGCTTACAATGAGCAGTTCTTC. Protein sequence: CASSAVLAGAYNEQFF.

This chain joins TRBV20-1 and TRBJ2-1; 13 bases align to TRBD2. CDR3 length: 15 residues. Germline loops: CDR1 DFQATT, CDR2 SNEGSKA (reference sequence). J lost 12 bases, V lost 0 bases, and 8 bases had no gene match. The CDR3 reads CSARDGLAGAVGQFF. CDR3 DNA sequence: TGCAGTGCTAGAGATGGACTAGCGGGAGCTGTCGGGCAGTTCTTC.

The table lists this clonotype with a few counts. The chain is built from TRBV7-2 and TRBJ2-7, with D perhaps TRBD1 or TRBD2 (5 bases each). Looked up from germline, CDR1 is SGHTA and CDR2 is FQGNSA. V was pared by 2 bases and J by 7 bases, with 12 bases between. The CDR3 has 13 residues. CDR3 DNA sequence: TGTGCCAGCAGCTTAAATTTATGGGGGGAGCAGTACTTC. Translation gives CASSLNLWGEQYF.

This chain uses TRBV19 with TRBJ1-1; D gene ambiguous. The ends were cut back, 6 bases at V and 0 bases at J, with 11 bases in the middle. The CDR3 runs to 14 residues. Germline V gene sequence: CDR1 LNHDA, CDR2 SQIVND (reference sequence). The CDR3 DNA follows: TGTGCCAGTAGAAGGGAGAAACTGAACACTGAAGCTTTCTTT. Encoded protein: CASRREKLNTEAFF.

This rearrangement joins TRBV6-1 to TRBJ2-7; TRBD1 agrees at 8 bases. The CDR3 consists of 14 residues. Germline CDR1 is MNHNS and CDR2 is SASEGT. V was pared by 5 bases and J by 1 base, with 4 bases of the junction left unmatched. DNA of the CDR3: TGTGCCAGCAGTACCGGGACAGGATCCTACGAGCAGTACTTC. Amino acid sequence: CASSTGTGSYEQYF.

This rearrangement joins TRBV30 to TRBJ1-1; TRBD1 is a possible D gene (5 bases). The CDR3 covers 12 residues. Trimming removed 3 bases at V and 10 bases at J, with 15 bases between. Germline assignment: CDR1 GTSNPN and CDR2 SVGIG (reference sequence). Here the CDR3 DNA reads TGTGCCTGGAGGGCCGGGACCCTAGGAGCTTTCTTT. Encoded protein: CAWRAGTLGAFF. The full variable domain, completed using reference TRBV30 and TRBJ1-1, is SQTIHQWPATLVQPVGSPLSLECTVEGTSNPNLYWYRQAAGRGLQLLFYSVGIGQISSEVPQNLSASRPQDRQFILSSKKLLLSDSGFYLCAWRAGTLGAFFGQGTRLTVV.

This clonotype was counted between two and nine times. V is TRBV27 and J is TRBJ2-7; tentative D call: TRBD1 (6 bases). The V end was cut by 5 bases, the J end by 5 bases, with 19 bases between. Germline V CDR1 and CDR2: MNHEY, SMNVEV (reference sequence). The CDR3 length is 15 residues. CDR3 amino acids: CASSPFRGSRNEQYF. The DNA for the CDR3 is TGTGCCAGCAGTCCCTTTAGGGGGAGCAGAAACGAGCAGTACTTC.